This T cell receptor (beta chain) was sequenced in a study of T cells after yellow fever vaccination. Whole-study results and caveats: Booster samples showed a return of most primary-vaccination clones (about 96% CD4, approximately 88% CD8). Just a small share of clonotypes turned up in the CD4 compartment as well as the CD8 compartment.

This clonotype appeared a few times. Its matching antigen is unknown. Germline CDR1 reads SGHTA; CDR2 reads FQGTGA. This CDR3 has 15 amino acids. V lost 5 bases, J lost 2 bases, and 14 bases lay in between. The authors made TCR cDNA by 5'RACE template switching, adding a universal primer site and UMIs. TCRdb reanalysed the 5' RACE reads using MiXCR and keeps one entry per CDR3 protein. The sample holds hundreds of thousands of distinct CDR3 sequences, roughly 13% seen once. This sample comprised PBMCs, obtained on the day of the yellow fever booster vaccination. The chain employs TRBV7-3 and TRBJ2-3; weak D call: TRBD1 (6 bases). The clonotype originates from a man aged 25 to 45 who received the YFV17D yellow fever vaccine. In DNA, the CDR3 is TGTGCCAGCAGCCCCTCGACAGGACCCACAGATACGCAGTATTTT. Its protein product is CASSPSTGPTDTQYF.